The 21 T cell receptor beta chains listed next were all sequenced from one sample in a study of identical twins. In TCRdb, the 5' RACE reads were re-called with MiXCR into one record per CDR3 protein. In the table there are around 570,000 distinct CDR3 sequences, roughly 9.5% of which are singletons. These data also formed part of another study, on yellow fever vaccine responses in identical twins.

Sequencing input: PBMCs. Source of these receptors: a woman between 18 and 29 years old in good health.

CDR3 sequence reads: CASSLGGLAGNEQFF. As DNA, the CDR3 is TGCGCCAGCAGCTTGGGCGGGCTAGCGGGAAATGAGCAGTTCTTC. The J gene is TRBJ2-1, the V gene TRBV5-1; 9 bases agree with TRBD2. V lost 0 bases to trimming and J lost 7 bases; unmatched junction nucleotides: 5. Per the germline V gene, CDR1 is SGHRS and CDR2 is YFSETQ. This CDR3 has 15 amino acids.

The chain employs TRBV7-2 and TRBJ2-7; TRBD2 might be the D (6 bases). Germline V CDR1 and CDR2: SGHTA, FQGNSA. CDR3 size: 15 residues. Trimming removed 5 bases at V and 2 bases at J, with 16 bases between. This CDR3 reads CASSTRDPRAYEQYF. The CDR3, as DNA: TGTGCCAGCAGCACGCGGGACCCCAGAGCCTACGAGCAGTACTTC.

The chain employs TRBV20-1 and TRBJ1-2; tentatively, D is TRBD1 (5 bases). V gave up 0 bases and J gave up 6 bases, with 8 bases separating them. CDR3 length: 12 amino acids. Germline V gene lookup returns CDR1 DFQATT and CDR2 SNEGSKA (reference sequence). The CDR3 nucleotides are TGCAGTGCTAGAGATGCGGGGGATGGCTACACCTTC. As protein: CSARDAGDGYTF.

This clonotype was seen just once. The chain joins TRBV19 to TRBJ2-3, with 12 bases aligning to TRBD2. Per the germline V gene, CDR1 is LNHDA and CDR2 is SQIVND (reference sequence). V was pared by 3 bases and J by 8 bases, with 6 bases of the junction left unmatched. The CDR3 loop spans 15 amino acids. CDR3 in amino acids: CASSMLAGGPGTQYF. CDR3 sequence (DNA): TGTGCCAGTAGTATGCTAGCGGGAGGGCCAGGTACGCAGTATTTT.

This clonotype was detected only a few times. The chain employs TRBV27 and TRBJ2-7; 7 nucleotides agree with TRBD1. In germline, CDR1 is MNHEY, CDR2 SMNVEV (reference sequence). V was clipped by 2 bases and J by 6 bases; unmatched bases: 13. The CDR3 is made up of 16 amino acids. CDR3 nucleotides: TGTGCCAGCAGTTTACCACCCAATCGGGGACAGTTCGAGCAGTACTTC. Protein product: CASSLPPNRGQFEQYF.

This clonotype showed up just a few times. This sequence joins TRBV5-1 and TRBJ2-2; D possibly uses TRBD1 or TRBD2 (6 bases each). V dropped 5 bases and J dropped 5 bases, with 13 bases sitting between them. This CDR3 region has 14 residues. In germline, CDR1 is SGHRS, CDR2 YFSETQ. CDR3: CASSGGPGTGELFF. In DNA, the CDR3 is TGCGCCAGCAGTGGGGGGCCGGGGACCGGGGAGCTGTTTTTT.

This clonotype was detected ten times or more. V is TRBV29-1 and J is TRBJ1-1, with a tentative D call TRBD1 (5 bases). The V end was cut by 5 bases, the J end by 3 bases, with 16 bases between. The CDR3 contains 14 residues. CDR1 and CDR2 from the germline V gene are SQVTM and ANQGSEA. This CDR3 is CSVKLLVGDTEAFF. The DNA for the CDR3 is TGCAGCGTTAAGCTCCTTGTGGGGGACACTGAAGCTTTCTTT.

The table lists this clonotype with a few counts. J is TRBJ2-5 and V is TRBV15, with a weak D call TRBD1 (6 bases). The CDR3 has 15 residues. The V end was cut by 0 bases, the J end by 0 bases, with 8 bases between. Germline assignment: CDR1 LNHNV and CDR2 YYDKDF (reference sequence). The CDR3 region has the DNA TGTGCCACCAGCAGAGACAGGGGCCACCAAGAGACCCAGTACTTC. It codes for CATSRDRGHQETQYF. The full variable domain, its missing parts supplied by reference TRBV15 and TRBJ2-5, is DAMVIQNPRYQVTQFGKPVTLSCSQTLNHNVMYWYQQKSSQAPKLLFHYYDKDFNNEADTPDNFQSRRPNTSFCFLDIRSPGLGDTAMYLCATSRDRGHQETQYFGPGTRLLVL.

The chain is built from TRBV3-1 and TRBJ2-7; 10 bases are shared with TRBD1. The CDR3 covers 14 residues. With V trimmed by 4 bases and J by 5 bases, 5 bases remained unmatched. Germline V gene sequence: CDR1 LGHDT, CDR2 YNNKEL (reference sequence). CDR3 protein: CASSPGTGVHEQYF. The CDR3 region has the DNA TGTGCCAGCAGCCCCGGGACAGGGGTCCACGAGCAGTACTTC.

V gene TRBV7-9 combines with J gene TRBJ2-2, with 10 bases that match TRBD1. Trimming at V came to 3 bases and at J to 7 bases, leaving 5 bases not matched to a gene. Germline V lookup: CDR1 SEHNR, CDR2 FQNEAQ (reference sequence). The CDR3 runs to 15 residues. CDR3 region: CASSFPGQGRGELFF. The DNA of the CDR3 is TGTGCCAGCAGCTTTCCGGGACAGGGGCGCGGGGAGCTGTTTTTT.

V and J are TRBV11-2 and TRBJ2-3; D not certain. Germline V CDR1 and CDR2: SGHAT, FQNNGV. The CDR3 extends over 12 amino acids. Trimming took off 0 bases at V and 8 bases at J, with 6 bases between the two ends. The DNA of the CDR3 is TGTGCCAGCAGCTTAGAACCCACTACGCAGTATTTT. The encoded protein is CASSLEPTTQYF. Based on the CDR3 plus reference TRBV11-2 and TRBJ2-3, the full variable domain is EAGVAQSPRYKIIEKRQSVAFWCNPISGHATLYWYQQILGQGPKLLIQFQNNGVVDDSQLPKDRFSAERLKGVDSTLKIQPAKLEDSAVYLCASSLEPTTQYFGPGTRLTVL.

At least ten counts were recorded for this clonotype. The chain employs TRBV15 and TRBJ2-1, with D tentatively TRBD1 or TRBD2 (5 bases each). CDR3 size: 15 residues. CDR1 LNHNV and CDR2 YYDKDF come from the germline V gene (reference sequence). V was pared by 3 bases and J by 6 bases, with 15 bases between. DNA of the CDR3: TGTGCCACCAGCAGGGATCCGGGACGACTCAATGAGCAGTTCTTC. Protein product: CATSRDPGRLNEQFF.

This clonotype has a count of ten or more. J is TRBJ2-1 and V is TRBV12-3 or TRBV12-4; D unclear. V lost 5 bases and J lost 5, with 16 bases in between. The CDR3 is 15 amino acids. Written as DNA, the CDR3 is TGTGCCAGCAGTCCCTTTCGTCGGGCTCACAATGAGCAGTTCTTC. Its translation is CASSPFRRAHNEQFF.

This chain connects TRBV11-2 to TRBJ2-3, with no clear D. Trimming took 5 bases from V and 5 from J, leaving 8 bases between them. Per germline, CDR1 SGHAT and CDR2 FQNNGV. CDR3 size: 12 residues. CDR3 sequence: CASSPNEDTQYF. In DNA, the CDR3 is TGTGCCAGCAGCCCCAACGAAGATACGCAGTATTTT.

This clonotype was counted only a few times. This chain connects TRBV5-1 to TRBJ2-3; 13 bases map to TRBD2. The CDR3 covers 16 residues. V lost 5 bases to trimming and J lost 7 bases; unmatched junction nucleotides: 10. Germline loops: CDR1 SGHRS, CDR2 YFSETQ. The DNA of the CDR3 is TGCGCCAGCAGGGGGACTAGCGGGACACGGACCAATACGCAGTATTTT. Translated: CASRGTSGTRTNTQYF.

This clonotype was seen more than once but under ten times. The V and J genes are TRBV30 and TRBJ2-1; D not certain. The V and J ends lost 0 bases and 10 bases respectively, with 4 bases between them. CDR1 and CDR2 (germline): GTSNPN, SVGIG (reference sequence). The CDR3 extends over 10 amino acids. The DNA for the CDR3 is TGTGCCTGGAGTGTAGTGGAGCAGTTCTTC. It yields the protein CAWSVVEQFF.

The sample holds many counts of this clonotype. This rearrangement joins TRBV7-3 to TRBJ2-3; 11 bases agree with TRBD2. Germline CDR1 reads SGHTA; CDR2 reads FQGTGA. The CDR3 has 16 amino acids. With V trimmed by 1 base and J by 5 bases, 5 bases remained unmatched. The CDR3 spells CASSLIAGGQRDTQYF. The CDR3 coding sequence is TGTGCCAGCAGCTTAATAGCGGGGGGGCAGAGAGATACGCAGTATTTT.

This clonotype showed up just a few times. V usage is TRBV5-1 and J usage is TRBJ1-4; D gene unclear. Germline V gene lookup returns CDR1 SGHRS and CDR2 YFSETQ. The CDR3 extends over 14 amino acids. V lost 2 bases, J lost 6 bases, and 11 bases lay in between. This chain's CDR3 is CASSFGGNDEKLFF. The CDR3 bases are TGCGCCAGCAGCTTTGGAGGGAATGATGAAAAACTGTTTTTT.

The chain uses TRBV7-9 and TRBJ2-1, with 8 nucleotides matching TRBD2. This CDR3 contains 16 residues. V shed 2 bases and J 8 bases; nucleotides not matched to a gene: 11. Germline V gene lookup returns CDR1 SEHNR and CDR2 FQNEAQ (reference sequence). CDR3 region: CASSLLRGAGPHEQFF. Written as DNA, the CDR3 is TGTGCCAGCAGCTTACTGCGGGGGGCCGGTCCACATGAGCAGTTCTTC.

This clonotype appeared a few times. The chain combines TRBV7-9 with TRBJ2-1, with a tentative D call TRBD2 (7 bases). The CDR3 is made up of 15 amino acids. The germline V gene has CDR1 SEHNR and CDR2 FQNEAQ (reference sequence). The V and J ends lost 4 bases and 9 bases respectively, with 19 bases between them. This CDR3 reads CASSSRVGGPVEQFF. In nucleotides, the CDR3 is TGTGCCAGCAGCTCTCGAGTCGGGGGGCCGGTTGAGCAGTTCTTC.

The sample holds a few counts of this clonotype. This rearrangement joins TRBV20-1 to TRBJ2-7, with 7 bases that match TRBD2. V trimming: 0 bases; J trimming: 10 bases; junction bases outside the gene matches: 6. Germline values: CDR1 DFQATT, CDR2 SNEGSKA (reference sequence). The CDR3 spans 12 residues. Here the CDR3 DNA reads TGCAGTGCTAGAGATTTGACGGGGGGACAGTACTTC. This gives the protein CSARDLTGGQYF.